This T cell receptor beta chain emerged from a study of Ad26.COV2.S vaccination and SARS-CoV-2 variants (dated by TCRdb to the early 2020s). At the level of the whole study: Vaccine-arm donors came from COV1001, a multicentre, randomized, double-blind, placebo-controlled phase I-IIa trial of Ad26.COV2.S in healthy adults. Ad26.COV2.S was administered intramuscularly at 5 x 10^10 or 1 x 10^11 viral particles, either as a single shot or as two shots given 56 days apart. The specificity and breadth of SARS-CoV-2-reactive T cell receptors after Ad26.COV2.S vaccination were assessed by TCRbeta repertoire sequencing. The TCR-sequenced set comprised approximately 32 samples: around 20 Ad26.COV2.S vaccine recipients, 5 placebo recipients and 8 SARS-CoV-2 convalescent individuals. Trial participants were randomized into five groups of five: low-dose or high-dose Ad26.COV2.S given once or twice, or placebo on both occasions. Investigators remained blinded to trial group allocation during experiments and outcome assessment.

Explained via the paper, the treatment or condition label denotes: 15 to 20 received Ad26.COV2.S at low or high dose, single or two shots; 5 received placebo; per-sample allocation not given. Repertoires of vaccine and placebo recipients were sequenced from samples collected on day 63 after the first injection. Between 29 July and 7 August 2020, Cohort 1b enrolled 20 to 30 adults aged 18-55 years at one site in Boston, USA. Ad26.COV2.S was a replication-incompetent adenovirus type 26 vector expressing a prefusion-stabilized SARS-CoV-2 spike protein from the original Wuhan strain. Notes on this clone: Its recognized antigen is unknown. There are no base qualities to consult, and no much larger clone falls within one base.

Results the study describes overall, beyond this receptor: The study was not powered to compare responses between vaccine doses or regimens. Higher spike-specific TCR breadth was observed in Ad26.COV2.S recipients than in placebo recipients (P = 0.0014). Non-spike TCR breadth was comparable between vaccine and placebo recipients, consistent with the vaccine containing only spike. It was noted by the authors that total T cell responses may have been underestimated by the TCR breadth and depth analyses. After vaccination, substantial breadth of spike-specific CD8+ and CD4+ T cell responses was reported.

TCRbeta CDR3 regions were sequenced with the immunoSEQ Assay. After extraction, genomic DNA underwent amplification by bias-controlled multiplex PCR, followed by high-throughput sequencing. The source study handled its data this way. Collapsing and filtering of sequences were performed to quantify the absolute abundance of each unique TCRbeta CDR3 region. T cell fraction was estimated by normalizing TCRbeta template counts to usable DNA, with usable DNA measured through amplification of reference genes found in all nucleated cells. Repertoire TCRs were annotated as SARS-CoV-2-specific when V gene, CDR3 amino acid sequence and J gene were exactly matched to a known reactive TCR set. The reference SARS-CoV-2 TCR set was obtained from MIRA and was filtered for enrichment in COVID-19-positive ImmuneCODE repertoires, whereby public or cross-reactive TCRs were removed. Based on the MIRA antigens, annotated TCRs were further analysed at the level of specific ORF or position within ORF. Breadth was defined as the number of annotated unique rearrangements divided by the total number of unique productive rearrangements, and depth was defined as the summed frequency of the annotated unique rearrangements. Two-sided Wilcoxon rank-sum tests were applied when comparing TCR breadth between groups. Here the immuneACCESS table is served through TCRdb, limited to in-frame sequences with V and J called. Missing clones are a known gap in these copies; in checked studies unresolved V genes cover under half, and the rest lacks a known reason. D and trimming come from the DNA, and the V and J calls and clone size come from that table. The sample has some 420,000 clones on record, roughly 90% of them singletons. Jointly, the top ten make up 3.6% of the sample.

Sequences SNHLY (CDR1) and FYNNEI (CDR2) are obtained from the germline V gene. There are 13 amino acids in the CDR3, from cysteine to phenylalanine inclusive. The retained sequence is limited to the CDR3, 39 bases, with the frame set at the first base. Relative to germline, V is missing 8 bases and J is missing 5 bases, with 8 bases of the junction outside any gene match. The V gene is TRBV2 and the J gene is TRBJ1-2; 7 central bases correspond to TRBD1. This sequence originates from a person between 18 and 65 years old who received the Ad26.COV2.S COVID-19 vaccine or a placebo. Sequenced here: peripheral blood, sampled in a trial of Ad26.COV2.S vaccine versus placebo. The CDR3 protein is CASSTSQGYGYTF. The nucleotide sequence is given as TGTGCCAGCTCCACCTCACAGGGGTATGGCTACACCTTC.